The next 18 T cell receptor beta chains were all read from a single sample in a study of cytomegalovirus exposure and HLA in healthy donors. Primers: 60 Vbeta forward and 13 Jbeta reverse. Assay used: immunoSEQ multiplex PCR; TCRdb lists only in-frame clones, some missing. The sample holds 100,000 to 120,000 clones; around 75% are singletons and the top ten take 1% to 1.5%. The specimen sequenced was PBMCs. The receptor source for this set is a man aged 40-49 years in good health and CMV-seronegative.

The chain carries TRBV10-2 and TRBJ2-1; 7 nucleotides line up with TRBD1. CDR1 and CDR2 from the germline V gene are WSHSY and SAAADI. The ends lost 2 bases at V and 4 bases at J; junction bases unmatched: 2. The CDR3 has 14 residues. The CDR3 DNA follows: TGCGCCAGCAGTGAGGGACAGGTGTACAATGAGCAGTTCTTC. Translation: CASSEGQVYNEQFF.

This clone came up a few times. The rearrangement links TRBV6-5 to TRBJ2-3; D might be TRBD2 (5 bases). The CDR3 totals 14 residues. Germline loops: CDR1 MNHEY, CDR2 SVGAGI. Deletions cut 2 bases from V and 3 bases from J, with 9 bases between. CDR3 DNA sequence: TGTGCCAGCAGTTACAAGGCGGGTACAGATACGCAGTATTTT. This translates into CASSYKAGTDTQYF.

The V and J genes are TRBV15 and TRBJ1-5; D is unresolved. Germline V gene sequence: CDR1 LNHNV, CDR2 YYDKDF (reference sequence). The CDR3 consists of 15 residues. Trimming removed 0 bases at V and 4 bases at J, with 10 bases between. This CDR3 reads CATSRDWRVNQPQHF. The CDR3, as DNA: TGTGCCACCAGCAGAGATTGGAGGGTGAATCAGCCCCAGCATTTT.

The V gene is TRBV19, the J gene TRBJ1-4, with 8 bases identical to TRBD1. There are 15 residues in the CDR3. Per germline, CDR1 LNHDA and CDR2 SQIVND (reference sequence). The junction had 10 bases not matched to a gene; V was cut back by 6 bases and J by 7 bases. CDR3 sequence: CASSVPGGAGEKLFF. CDR3 nucleotide sequence: TGTGCCAGTAGCGTGCCAGGGGGCGCCGGTGAAAAACTGTTTTTT.

V is TRBV14 and J is TRBJ2-7; 9 nucleotides align to TRBD1. The CDR3 has 15 amino acids. Germline V gene lookup returns CDR1 SGHDN and CDR2 FVKESK. V dropped 4 bases and J dropped 3; count of bases not matched to a gene: 7. The CDR3 loop reads CASSLYSDRGYEQYF. CDR3 bases: TGTGCCAGCAGCCTGTACTCGGACAGGGGCTACGAGCAGTACTTC.

The chain couples TRBV11-2 to TRBJ2-7; D ambiguous. V gave up 3 bases and J gave up 2 bases, with 5 bases separating them. Germline V gene sequence: CDR1 SGHAT, CDR2 FQNNGV. The CDR3 spans 12 residues. For the CDR3, the DNA is TGTGCCAGCAGCTTGGCGGCCTACGAGCAGTACTTC. Translation gives CASSLAAYEQYF.

The chain recombines TRBV7-9 with TRBJ2-3; perhaps TRBD1 as D (5 bases). Germline V gene data show CDR1 as SEHNR and CDR2 as FQNEAQ (reference sequence). Trimming took 5 bases from V and 0 from J, leaving 12 bases between them. The CDR3 totals 15 residues. Here the CDR3 reads CASSRLGESTDTQYF. DNA of the CDR3: TGTGCCAGCAGCCGCTTAGGGGAAAGCACAGATACGCAGTATTTT.

This sequence joins TRBV5-1 and TRBJ1-1; TRBD1 agrees at 9 bases. Germline-derived CDR1 and CDR2 are SGHRS and YFSETQ. V lost 4 bases, J lost 0 bases, and 4 bases stayed unmatched. CDR3 size: 15 residues. CDR3 in DNA: TGCGCCAGCAGCGGGGGACAGGGAATGAACACTGAAGCTTTCTTT. Amino acids: CASSGGQGMNTEAFF.

This clone was counted a single time. The chain joins TRBV10-3 to TRBJ1-1, with 7 bases aligning to TRBD1. V lost 7 bases and J lost 0; bases outside the gene matches: 2. From germline, CDR1 is ENHRY and CDR2 SYGVKD. The CDR3 extends over 13 amino acids. Written as DNA, the CDR3 is TGTGCCATCAAGCAGGGGGTGAACACTGAAGCTTTCTTT. It codes for CAIKQGVNTEAFF.

This clone was counted a few times. The chain employs TRBV6-5 and TRBJ2-1; TRBD1 aligns across 9 bases. CDR3 length: 16 amino acids. The germline V gene encodes CDR1 MNHEY and CDR2 SVGAGI. The V and J ends lost 1 base and 8 bases, in that order; junction bases with no gene match: 9. The CDR3 coding sequence is TGTGCCAGCAGTTACTACGGGACAGGGAAGGGACATGAGCAGTTCTTC. Its protein product is CASSYYGTGKGHEQFF.

V is TRBV5-1 and J is TRBJ2-7; maybe TRBD1 (5 bases). The CDR3 sequence is 13 residues long. V was pared by 1 base and J by 5 bases, with 10 bases between. CDR1 is SGHRS, CDR2 YFSETQ, per germline. The CDR3 here is CASSLNRPDEQYF. Written as DNA, the CDR3 is TGCGCCAGCAGCTTGAACAGGCCAGACGAGCAGTACTTC.

The gene calls are TRBV30 and TRBJ2-7, with 11 bases fitting TRBD2. The CDR3 sequence is 13 residues long. The V gene end was trimmed by 6 bases and the J gene end by 0 bases; junction bases not matched to a gene: 1. Germline loops: CDR1 GTSNPN, CDR2 SVGIG (reference sequence). The CDR3: CACTSGSSYEQYF. DNA of the CDR3: TGTGCCTGTACTAGCGGGAGCTCCTACGAGCAGTACTTC.

This clone was found a few times. V is TRBV19 and J is TRBJ2-2, with 7 bases matching TRBD1. This CDR3 is built from 15 residues. CDR1 LNHDA and CDR2 SQIVND come from the germline V gene (reference sequence). V was pared by 5 bases and J by 4 bases, with 7 bases of the junction left unmatched. For the CDR3, the DNA is TGTGCCAGTAGTCCAGTAACAGGGGCCACCGGGGAGCTGTTTTTT. It specifies CASSPVTGATGELFF.

The chain couples TRBV7-2 to TRBJ2-1; 7 nucleotides agree with TRBD1. The CDR3 loop spans 14 amino acids. The junction had 13 bases not matched to a gene; V was cut back by 5 bases and J by 12 bases. CDR1 is SGHTA and CDR2 is FQGNSA in the germline V gene. The CDR3 reads CASSPGDSRNWQFF. The CDR3 region has the DNA TGTGCCAGCAGCCCCGGGGACAGCCGCAATTGGCAGTTCTTC.

In this sample, this clone turned up a few times. The rearrangement links TRBV19 to TRBJ1-2; 7 bases fit TRBD1. Germline V gene sequence: CDR1 LNHDA, CDR2 SQIVND (reference sequence). The CDR3 contains 15 residues. The junction had 13 bases not matched to a gene; V was cut back by 4 bases and J by 8 bases. In DNA, the CDR3 is TGTGCCAGTAGTACATACCGACAGGGAACCAAGGGCTACACCTTC. It yields the protein CASSTYRQGTKGYTF.

The J gene is TRBJ2-2, the V gene TRBV10-1; D is possibly TRBD1 (5 bases). Germline values: CDR1 WNHNN, CDR2 SYGVQD (reference sequence). Trimming stripped 7 bases from V and 0 bases from J, with 15 bases between. The length of the CDR3 is 16 residues. This CDR3 is CASTRTPMPNTGELFF. Written as DNA, the CDR3 is TGCGCCAGCACCCGGACACCCATGCCGAACACCGGGGAGCTGTTTTTT.

This rearrangement joins TRBV2 to TRBJ1-5, with 12 bases lining up with TRBD1. Germline CDR1 is SNHLY and CDR2 is FYNNEI. The CDR3 is 16 amino acids. The ends lost 6 bases at V and 4 bases at J; junction bases unmatched: 7. The CDR3 nucleotides are TGTGCCAGCAGGGACCGGGACAGGGGGCGAAATCAGCCCCAGCATTTT. As protein: CASRDRDRGRNQPQHF.

This clone was counted only a few times. Germline is not matched at one junction end, which may reflect a read error. The V gene is TRBV7-9, the J gene TRBJ2-1, with no clear D. Germline assignment: CDR1 SEHNR and CDR2 FQNEAQ (reference sequence). The CDR3 is 15 residues long. The CDR3: CSSSLVGSRYNEQFF. CDR3 nucleotides: TGTTCCAGCAGCTTAGTAGGTAGCAGATACAATGAGCAGTTCTTC.